The rows below give T cell receptor beta chains drawn from one sample of a study of radiotherapy plus CTLA-4 blockade in lung cancer. TCRdb keeps only in-frame clones here, not all; method: immunoSEQ multiplex PCR. The sample holds 40,000 to 50,000 clones, roughly four fifths seen once. Specimen: peripheral blood, collected from a patient treated with radiotherapy plus ipilimumab. The receptors were sampled from a human donor with non-small cell lung cancer who had stable disease on radiotherapy plus ipilimumab. Each CDR3 is given with its conserved first and last residue. The order of the fields is clone size, D gene, J gene, V gene, CDR3 DNA, CDR3 protein. A D gene is named only where the DNA matches it firmly. The size of a clone is reported for some rows only, either as once, few or many, or as a class for expanded clones.

>NA|TRBD1|TRBJ1-1|TRBV18
TGTGCCAGCTCCCTCGGACAGGGAGAGACTGAAGCTTTCTTT
CASSLGQGETEAFF
>NA|TRBD1|TRBJ2-3|TRBV5-8
TGTGCCAGCAGCTTGGGCCTCGACAGGGAGACAGATACGCAGTATTTT
CASSLGLDRETDTQYF
>once|NA|TRBJ1-3|TRBV6-7
TGTGCCAGCAGTTGCTTGGGAGGGTCTGGAAACACCATATATTTT
CASSCLGGSGNTIYF
>NA|NA|TRBJ2-2|TRBV4-1
TGCGCCAGCAGCAAAGAGGAGAGGTCTCCCGGGGAGCTGTTTTTT
CASSKEERSPGELFF
>NA|NA|TRBJ2-7|TRBV5-6
TGTGCCAGCAGCTTGTCGTGGGCAGGGGGAGGCGAGCAGTACTTC
CASSLSWAGGGEQYF
>NA|NA|TRBJ2-1|TRBV4-2
TGTGCCAGCAGCCGGTCCGGGGCAGGGGCTTACAATGAGCAGTTCTTC
CASSRSGAGAYNEQFF
>NA|TRBD1|TRBJ1-2|TRBV7-9
TGTGCCAGCAGCTTCAATTTAGGGGACAGGGGGTTTGGCTACACCTTC
CASSFNLGDRGFGYTF
>NA|TRBD2|TRBJ2-3|TRBV9
TGTGCCAGCAGCCCGGGACTAGCGAAGGGTACGCAGTATTTT
CASSPGLAKGTQYF
>NA|NA|TRBJ2-1|TRBV21-1
TGTGCCAGCAGTCTCCCGGCTCCGGAGAGCTCCTACAATGAGCAGTTCTTC
CASSLPAPESSYNEQFF
>NA|TRBD1|TRBJ2-3|TRBV29-1
TGCAGCGACCGGGACAGGGGCACAGATACGCAGTATTTT
CSDRDRGTDTQYF
>NA|NA|TRBJ2-5|TRBV29-1
TGCAGCGTACTTGGACTGGGGGGGACCCAGTACTTC
CSVLGLGGTQYF
>NA|TRBD1|TRBJ1-3|TRBV9
TGTGCCAGCAGCGTAAACAGGGGTCCTGGAAACACCATATATTTT
CASSVNRGPGNTIYF
>few|TRBD1|TRBJ2-2|TRBV4-2
TGTGCCAGCAGCCAAGCCCCCGGGACAGGAGGGGCGGGGGAGCTGTTTTTT
CASSQAPGTGGAGELFF
>NA|NA|TRBJ2-5|TRBV9
TGTGCCAGCAGCGAGACCCCGCGTGGGGAGGAAGAGACCCAGTACTTC
CASSETPRGEEETQYF
>NA|TRBD1|TRBJ2-6|TRBV7-2
TGTGCCAGCACTAGGGACAGCCGGGCCAACGTCCTGACTTTC
CASTRDSRANVLTF
>once|TRBD2|TRBJ2-5|TRBV4-2
TGTGCCAGCAGCCAGGGGCCTCAGCGGGAGGCAGAGACCCAGTACTTC
CASSQGPQREAETQYF
>NA|TRBD1|TRBJ2-5|TRBV7-3
TGTGCCAGCAGCCGGACAGGGGGCCAAGAGACCCAGTACTTC
CASSRTGGQETQYF
>once|TRBD1|TRBJ1-4|TRBV4-1
TGCGCCAGCAGCCAAGATCCAGGGGGAAATGAAAAACTGTTTTTT
CASSQDPGGNEKLFF